Listed here are 25 T cell receptor beta chains from one sample, sequenced in a study of cytomegalovirus exposure and HLA in healthy donors. Repertoires were generated with immunoSEQ multiplex PCR, while TCRdb's copy carries only in-frame clones and drops some. This sample has under 250,000 clones; around 87% occur once, and the top ten carry roughly 2%. What was sequenced was PBMCs. The origin of the receptors is a woman younger than 30 in good health and CMV-seropositive.

This clone was counted between two and nine times. This rearrangement joins TRBV28 to TRBJ1-5; 7 bases are shared with TRBD1. Germline-derived CDR1 and CDR2 are MDHEN and SYDVKM. The junction had 9 bases not matched to a gene; V was cut back by 4 bases and J by 0 bases. This CDR3 has 17 residues. Here the CDR3 reads CASSYGQGGYSNQPQHF. The CDR3 DNA sequence: TGTGCCAGCAGTTATGGGCAGGGGGGATATAGCAATCAGCCCCAGCATTTT.

The table lists this clone with a count of one. The chain joins TRBV7-7 to TRBJ2-1; the D gene is possibly TRBD2 (5 bases). The CDR3 is 13 amino acids. Germline-derived CDR1 and CDR2 are SSHAT and FNYEAQ (reference sequence). The ends were cut back, 5 bases at V and 5 bases at J, with 10 bases in the middle. CDR3 in amino acids: CASSLHGDNEQFF. For the CDR3, the DNA is TGTGCCAGCAGCCTTCACGGGGACAATGAGCAGTTCTTC.

CDR3 in amino acids: CASSQPGQFKSTEAFF. CDR3 DNA sequence: TGCGCCAGCAGCCAACCCGGACAGTTCAAGAGCACTGAAGCTTTCTTT. The rearrangement links TRBV5-1 to TRBJ1-1; tentatively, D is TRBD1 (6 bases). Germline assignment: CDR1 SGHRS and CDR2 YFSETQ. Trimming took off 4 bases at V and 4 bases at J, with 20 bases between the two ends. There are 16 residues in the CDR3.

Written as DNA, the CDR3 is TGTGCCAGCTCGGAGACCGGGACAGAGCACCTCGGCTACACCTTC. Translated: CASSETGTEHLGYTF. V and J are TRBV18 and TRBJ1-2; 7 positions agree with TRBD1. After removal of 6 bases from V and 8 bases from J, the junction contained 15 bases not matched to a gene. The CDR3 has 15 amino acids. The germline gives CDR1 KGHSH, CDR2 LQKENI.

The gene calls are TRBV5-5 and TRBJ2-2; D call uncertain. Germline V gives CDR1 SGHKS, CDR2 YYEKEE (reference sequence). The CDR3 consists of 14 residues. V lost 4 bases to trimming and J lost 2 bases, with 9 bases between them. The CDR3 nucleotides are TGTGCCAGCAGCGCAACAGTAAACACCGGGGAGCTGTTTTTT. Residues: CASSATVNTGELFF.

The chain recombines TRBV5-1 with TRBJ2-2; 10 bases are a match to TRBD2. Germline CDR1 SGHRS, CDR2 YFSETQ. The CDR3 runs 17 residues. Trimming took 1 base from V and 4 from J; bases not matched to a gene: 7. CDR3 coding DNA: TGCGCCAGCAGCTTGTTTGGACTAGCGGTGGGCACCGGGGAGCTGTTTTTT. Translation: CASSLFGLAVGTGELFF.

The CDR3 region has the DNA TGTGCCAGCAGCGCCGGGACAGGGACCTACTATGGCTACACCTTC. This encodes CASSAGTGTYYGYTF. This rearrangement joins TRBV9 to TRBJ1-2; 9 nucleotides match TRBD1. Trimming removed 3 bases from V and 3 bases from J; junction bases left unmatched: 6. CDR1 SGDLS and CDR2 YYNGEE come from the germline V gene. This CDR3 has 15 amino acids. The entire variable domain, with the rest obtained from reference TRBV9 and TRBJ1-2, is as follows: DSGVTQTPKHLITATGQRVTLRCSPRSGDLSVYWYQQSLDQGLQFLIQYYNGEERAKGNILERFSAQQFPDLHSELNLSSLELGDSALYFCASSAGTGTYYGYTFGSGTRLTVV.

The rearrangement uses TRBV11-2 and TRBJ2-7; 10 bases agree with TRBD2. Losses at the gene ends were 5 bases for V and 5 bases for J; bases not matched to a gene: 15. Germline V gene lookup returns CDR1 SGHAT and CDR2 FQNNGV. This CDR3 is 17 amino acids long. This CDR3 reads CASSTSSPSGRGNEQYF. The CDR3 DNA follows: TGTGCCAGCAGCACCAGCTCCCCTAGCGGGAGAGGTAACGAGCAGTACTTC.

The V and J genes are TRBV12-5 and TRBJ2-2; the D gene is possibly TRBD1 (5 bases). V was pared by 0 bases and J by 0 bases, with 14 bases between. CDR1 is LGHNT, CDR2 FRNRAP, per germline. The CDR3 loop spans 18 amino acids. The CDR3 DNA is TGTGCTAGTGGTTTGGTACTGGTAGGGGTCCCGAACACCGGGGAGCTGTTTTTT. Its translation is CASGLVLVGVPNTGELFF.

The chain employs TRBV2 and TRBJ1-1, with 8 bases fitting TRBD1. CDR1 is SNHLY and CDR2 is FYNNEI in the germline V gene. CDR3 size: 16 residues. Germline trimming cut 2 bases from V and 1 base from J; bases unmatched to any gene: 6. Written as DNA, the CDR3 is TGTGCCAGCAGTGAACTCCAGGGGGCACCGAACACTGAAGCTTTCTTT. It codes for CASSELQGAPNTEAFF. Looking up the rest from reference TRBV2 and TRBJ1-1 gives the full variable domain: EPEVTQTPSHQVTQMGQEVILRCVPISNHLYFYWYRQILGQKVEFLVSFYNNEISEKSEIFDDQFSVERPDGSNFTLKIRSTKLEDSAMYFCASSELQGAPNTEAFFGQGTRLTVV.

This rearrangement joins TRBV5-4 to TRBJ2-7, with 9 bases matching TRBD2. With 4 bases clipped from V and 6 bases from J, the junction kept 14 bases outside the gene matches. CDR3 length: 16 amino acids. The germline V gene has CDR1 SGHNT and CDR2 YYREEE (reference sequence). The CDR3 sequence is CASSPWGSGSASEQYF. DNA for the CDR3: TGTGCCAGCAGCCCTTGGGGTAGCGGGAGCGCCTCCGAGCAGTACTTC.

The chain recombines TRBV5-1 with TRBJ2-3; 7 bases align to TRBD2. Germline assignment: CDR1 SGHRS and CDR2 YFSETQ. The CDR3 has 16 amino acids. V lost 4 bases to trimming and J lost 0 bases; unmatched junction nucleotides: 8. The CDR3 sequence is CASSGSSGTSTDTQYF. The CDR3 DNA reads TGCGCCAGCAGCGGATCTAGCGGTACCAGCACAGATACGCAGTATTTT.

The genes are TRBV4-1 and TRBJ1-3; D is perhaps TRBD1 (6 bases). Trimming cost V 4 bases and J 0 bases, with 22 bases left between them. There are 19 residues in the CDR3. Germline V gene data show CDR1 as MGHRA and CDR2 as YSYEKL. CDR3 in amino acids: CASSPRNSIQGFSGNTIYF. Here the CDR3 DNA reads TGCGCCAGCAGCCCCCGAAACTCAATACAGGGATTCTCTGGAAACACCATATATTTT.

The chain recombines TRBV2 with TRBJ1-1, with D maybe TRBD1 (5 bases). The CDR3 has 13 amino acids. The V gene lost 1 base and the J gene lost 7 bases, with 10 bases spanning the gap. Per the germline V gene, CDR1 is SNHLY and CDR2 is FYNNEI. In DNA form, the CDR3 reads TGTGCCAGCAGTGAAGAGGTGGGGGGTGAAGCTTTCTTT. It translates to CASSEEVGGEAFF.

The rearrangement uses TRBV5-1 and TRBJ2-7; 7 positions match TRBD1. The V and J ends lost 0 bases and 6 bases, in that order; junction bases with no gene match: 9. From germline, CDR1 is SGHRS and CDR2 YFSETQ. This CDR3 is 15 amino acids long. CDR3: CASSLARQGKSEQYF. Written as DNA, the CDR3 is TGCGCCAGCAGCTTGGCCAGACAGGGAAAATCCGAGCAGTACTTC. Supplemented by reference TRBV5-1 and TRBJ2-7, the full variable domain reads KAGVTQTPRYLIKTRGQQVTLSCSPISGHRSVSWYQQTPGQGLQFLFEYFSETQRNKGNFPGRFSGRQFSNSRSEMNVSTLELGDSALYLCASSLARQGKSEQYFGPGTRLTVT.

This chain links TRBV5-1 with TRBJ2-3, with 9 bases that match TRBD1. Germline V CDR1 and CDR2: SGHRS, YFSETQ. The CDR3 length is 17 residues. J was trimmed by 2 bases and V by 4 bases; bases with no gene match: 11. The CDR3 spells CASSKGQGEIATDTQYF. CDR3 nucleotide sequence: TGCGCCAGCAGCAAGGGACAGGGAGAAATTGCCACAGATACGCAGTATTTT.

This chain uses TRBV11-2 with TRBJ2-7; 13 bases fit TRBD2. The germline gives CDR1 SGHAT, CDR2 FQNNGV. The V gene end was trimmed by 1 base and the J gene end by 5 bases; junction bases not matched to a gene: 8. The CDR3 runs 17 residues. The CDR3 loop is CASSLVRLAGGGDEQYF. The CDR3 coding sequence is TGTGCCAGCAGCTTAGTGAGACTAGCGGGAGGCGGAGACGAGCAGTACTTC.

The genes are TRBV19 and TRBJ1-2; TRBD1 agrees at 8 bases. The length of the CDR3 is 16 residues. Germline CDR1 is LNHDA and CDR2 is SQIVND (reference sequence). With 0 bases clipped from V and 6 bases from J, the junction kept 9 bases outside the gene matches. The DNA for the CDR3 is TGTGCCAGTAGTATAGATAATGGCAGGGGGCGCGATGGCTACACCTTC. It encodes CASSIDNGRGRDGYTF.

V and J are TRBV27 and TRBJ2-3; 13 positions agree with TRBD2. The germline gives CDR1 MNHEY, CDR2 SMNVEV (reference sequence). V dropped 8 bases and J dropped 2; count of bases not matched to a gene: 4. This CDR3 region has 15 residues. CDR3 nucleotides: TGTGCCAGCTCAGGACTAGCGGGAGCCACAGATACGCAGTATTTT. Its protein product is CASSGLAGATDTQYF.

The chain has TRBV10-1 and TRBJ2-7; possible D gene TRBD1, 6 bases. The CDR3 is 13 amino acids. V was trimmed by 5 bases and J by 2 bases, leaving 10 bases between them. The germline V gene has CDR1 WNHNN and CDR2 SYGVQD (reference sequence). The CDR3 loop reads CASSPGQAYEQYF. DNA of the CDR3: TGCGCCAGCAGTCCGGGACAAGCCTACGAGCAGTACTTC.

J is TRBJ1-3 and V is TRBV4-1; D ambiguous. Deletions cut 1 base from V and 0 bases from J, with 10 bases between. The germline V gene has CDR1 MGHRA and CDR2 YSYEKL. This CDR3 spans 16 amino acids. CDR3 in amino acids: CASSQGSGSSGNTIYF. The DNA for the CDR3 is TGCGCCAGCAGCCAAGGGAGTGGAAGCTCTGGAAACACCATATATTTT.

V and J are TRBV11-3 and TRBJ2-1, with TRBD2 matching over 9 bases. Germline V lookup: CDR1 SGHNT, CDR2 YENEEA. V shed 0 bases and J 4 bases; nucleotides not matched to a gene: 7. This CDR3 has 17 residues. The CDR3 DNA is TGTGCCAGCAGCTTAGATAAGGCGACTAGCGGTTACAATGAGCAGTTCTTC. Translated: CASSLDKATSGYNEQFF.

The genes are TRBV10-2 and TRBJ1-1; 11 bases map to TRBD1. Trimming removed 7 bases from V and 6 bases from J; junction bases left unmatched: 4. Germline lookup yields CDR1 WSHSY and CDR2 SAAADI. The CDR3 sequence is 13 residues long. The DNA of the CDR3 is TGCGCCAGCATCGGGACAGGGGGGCCTGAAGCTTTCTTT. This encodes CASIGTGGPEAFF.

The chain has TRBV5-1 and TRBJ2-3, with a weak D call TRBD1 (6 bases). The germline V gene encodes CDR1 SGHRS and CDR2 YFSETQ. CDR3 size: 16 residues. V lost 0 bases and J 2 bases, leaving 13 bases between the germline ends. CDR3 bases: TGCGCCAGCAGCTTGGGCAGGGGCTCCACCACAGATACGCAGTATTTT. Protein: CASSLGRGSTTDTQYF.

The rearrangement uses TRBV7-9 and TRBJ2-5; 15 bases map to TRBD2. V lost 5 bases, J lost 2 bases, and 6 bases stayed unmatched. The CDR3 contains 17 residues. CDR1 and CDR2 (germline): SEHNR, FQNEAQ (reference sequence). DNA for the CDR3: TGTGCCAGCAGCCCTGGACTAGCGGGAGGGACGCAAGAGACCCAGTACTTC. Translation: CASSPGLAGGTQETQYF.